The rows below give T cell receptor beta chains drawn from one sample of a study of blood T cell repertoires in COVID-19. TCRdb's table, derived via immunoSEQ multiplex PCR, lists solely in-frame clones and lacks some. The sample consists of some 240,000 clones, almost 85% of them appearing once. The sample comprised peripheral blood. The receptors derive from a woman in her seventies with COVID-19, enrolled during active disease. CDR3s include the opening cysteine and the closing phenylalanine or tryptophan. A D gene is named only where the DNA matches it firmly. Clone size is shown for a subset of rows, as once, few, many or a class of expanded clone.

CDR3,DNA,V,size,D,J
CASRRTTGAGGYTF,TGCGCCAGCCGGAGGACGACAGGAGCCGGAGGCTACACCTTC,TRBV5-1,few,NA,TRBJ1-2
CAISERQRNYGYTF,TGTGCCATCAGTGAGAGGCAGAGGAACTATGGCTACACCTTC,TRBV10-3,NA,NA,TRBJ1-2
CASSPTGGHQPQHF,TGTGCCAGCAGCCCGACAGGGGGGCATCAGCCCCAGCATTTT,TRBV9,NA,TRBD1,TRBJ1-5
CASSGRSYNSPLHF,TGTGCCAGCAGCGGGCGCTCCTATAATTCACCCCTCCACTTT,TRBV7-2,few,NA,TRBJ1-6
CASSPPGLRGYTF,TGTGCCAGTAGCCCTCCGGGGTTGCGTGGCTACACCTTC,TRBV19,NA,NA,TRBJ1-2
CASSRGLNTEAFF,TGTGCCAGCAGCCGGGGCCTGAACACTGAAGCTTTCTTT,TRBV3-1/TRBV3-2,NA,NA,TRBJ1-1
CATSVSGGALANYGYTF,TGTGCCACCAGTGTCTCAGGGGGAGCTCTAGCTAACTATGGCTACACCTTC,TRBV24-1,NA,TRBD1,TRBJ1-2
CASSQEGTRNQPQHF,TGTGCCAGCAGCCAAGAAGGGACTCGTAATCAGCCCCAGCATTTT,TRBV4-2,NA,NA,TRBJ1-5
CATSRDRRTGNTGELFF,TGTGCCACCAGCAGAGATCGTAGGACAGGGAACACCGGGGAGCTGTTTTTT,TRBV15,NA,TRBD1,TRBJ2-2
CASSETSANTGELFF,TGTGCCAGCAGCGAGACTAGCGCAAACACCGGGGAGCTGTTTTTT,TRBV5-5,NA,TRBD2,TRBJ2-2
CASSYPGRPTEAFF,TGTGCCAGCAGTTACCCGGGTCGACCCACTGAAGCTTTCTTT,TRBV6-5,NA,NA,TRBJ1-1
CASSPQGDSNQPQHF,TGTGCCAGCAGCCCGCAGGGTGATAGCAATCAGCCCCAGCATTTT,TRBV7-6,NA,NA,TRBJ1-5
CASSHESSGANVLTF,TGTGCCAGCAGCCATGAGAGCTCTGGGGCCAACGTCCTGACTTTC,TRBV7-2,once,NA,TRBJ2-6
CASSEVTTSSPLHF,TGTGCCAGCAGTGAAGTAACTACTAGTTCACCCCTCCACTTT,TRBV2,NA,NA,TRBJ1-6
CASRLEGWTSGNSTDTQYF,TGTGCAAGTCGCTTAGAAGGCTGGACTAGCGGAAATAGCACAGATACGCAGTATTTT,TRBV12-2,once,NA,TRBJ2-3
CASSLDRGTTDTQYF,TGTGCCAGCAGCTTGGACAGGGGCACGACAGATACGCAGTATTTT,TRBV7-2,NA,TRBD1,TRBJ2-3
CASKPDTNYGYTF,TGTGCCAGTAAACCGGACACTAACTATGGCTACACCTTC,TRBV19,once,NA,TRBJ1-2
CASSLAPRREQFF,TGTGCCAGCAGCTTAGCACCGCGTCGTGAGCAGTTCTTC,TRBV7-2,NA,NA,TRBJ2-1
CASRPTSTWNTEAFF,TGTGCCAGCAGGCCGACTAGTACCTGGAACACTGAAGCTTTCTTT,TRBV5-4,NA,NA,TRBJ1-1
CATSDSTWTGERGYTF,TGTGCCACCAGTGATTCCACATGGACAGGGGAACGTGGCTACACCTTC,TRBV24-1,once,TRBD1,TRBJ1-2
CATSGDRDTGELFF,TGTGCCACTTCCGGGGACAGGGACACCGGGGAGCTGTTTTTT,TRBV9,NA,TRBD1,TRBJ2-2
CATRGAGSNQPQHF,TGTGCCACCCGTGGGGCCGGTAGCAATCAGCCCCAGCATTTT,TRBV10-3,NA,NA,TRBJ1-5
CASSQWTSGAPETQYF,TGTGCCAGCAGCCAGTGGACTAGCGGAGCCCCGGAGACCCAGTACTTC,TRBV7-2,NA,TRBD2,TRBJ2-5
CASSLGQGNEKLFF,TGTGCCAGTAGTCTAGGACAGGGTAATGAAAAACTGTTTTTT,TRBV19,NA,TRBD1,TRBJ1-4
CASFEQQGSGGYTF,TGTGCCAGCTTCGAACAACAGGGGAGTGGGGGCTACACCTTC,TRBV18,few,TRBD1,TRBJ1-2
CASSEGQGFNNSPLHF,TGTGCCAGCAGCGAGGGACAGGGTTTCAATAATTCACCCCTCCACTTT,TRBV11-2,NA,TRBD1,TRBJ1-6
CAISVGQGTYEQYF,TGTGCCATCAGTGTGGGACAGGGCACCTACGAGCAGTACTTC,TRBV10-3,NA,TRBD1,TRBJ2-7
CASSQDTQSNQPQHF,TGCGCCAGCAGCCAAGATACCCAGAGCAATCAGCCCCAGCATTTT,TRBV4-3,NA,NA,TRBJ1-5
CASSMQGGTQAFF,TGTGCCAGTAGTATGCAGGGCGGGACTCAAGCTTTCTTT,TRBV19,NA,NA,TRBJ1-1
CASSLGDSRPNSPLHF,TGCGCCAGCAGCCTAGGGGACAGCAGGCCTAATTCACCCCTCCACTTT,TRBV5-1,NA,TRBD1,TRBJ1-6
CASSQERAGSSGNTIYF,TGTGCCAGCAGCCAAGAACGGGCGGGGAGCTCTGGAAACACCATATATTTT,TRBV4-2,NA,NA,TRBJ1-3
CATSEEKRNNEQFF,TGTGCCACCAGTGAAGAAAAGAGGAACAATGAGCAGTTCTTC,TRBV24-1,NA,NA,TRBJ2-1
CASSNLWGHSTKPQHF,TGTGCCAGCAGCAACTTGTGGGGACACTCAACCAAGCCCCAGCATTTT,TRBV7-2,NA,NA,TRBJ1-5
CASSTPTGTGAHEQYF,TGTGCCAGTAGTACCCCTACCGGGACAGGGGCCCACGAGCAGTACTTC,TRBV19,NA,TRBD1,TRBJ2-7
CASESADYNEQFF,TGTGCCAGCGAAAGCGCGGACTACAATGAGCAGTTCTTC,TRBV12-3/TRBV12-4,NA,NA,TRBJ2-1